This TCR beta chain stems from a study of T cells in Graves' hyperthyroidism and ophthalmopathy. Study-level background: The initial diagnosis was the point when peripheral blood was collected, ahead of any treatment.

TCR beta CDR3 sequences were amplified from RNA transcripts. RT-PCR in the first round (using the HTBI primer set) targeted the TCR CDR3. Each CDR3 protein gets one entry after TCRdb re-called the multiplex PCR reads with MiXCR. The sample consists of around 600,000 distinct CDR3 sequences, over 12% of them appearing once. The sequenced sample consisted of blood. The receptor comes from a woman aged 18-30 years with Graves' ophthalmopathy.

In DNA, the CDR3 is TGCAGTGCTAGAGAATGGAACAATGAAAAACTGTTTTTT. Translated, it gives CSAREWNNEKLFF. The rearrangement joins TRBV20-1 to TRBJ1-4, with no clear D. Germline CDR1 is DFQATT and CDR2 is SNEGSKA (reference sequence). Trimming cost V 0 bases and J 5 bases, with 7 bases left between them. The CDR3 is made up of 13 amino acids.